Listed below are T cell receptor beta chains from one sample, sequenced in a study of CD8+ T cells in alopecia areata. Assay: immunoSEQ multiplex PCR; the TCRdb copy retains only in-frame clones and omits some. Altogether roughly 200,000 clones are present, 60% to 70% being singletons, with the ten largest covering around 3.2%. The sample consisted of CD4+ T cells sorted from blood, taken at week 4, from a patient treated with tofacitinib. The source of these receptors is a human donor with alopecia areata. Both conserved end residues are part of each CDR3.

J: TRBJ1-1; length: 15; V: TRBV14; CDR3: CASSPLRGMNTEAFF
J: TRBJ1-2; length: 14; V: TRBV7-9; CDR3: CASSGQGQGGGYTF
J: TRBJ1-6; length: 16; V: TRBV15; CDR3: CATSRDFRQGGPPLHF
J: TRBJ2-5; length: 13; V: TRBV7-2; CDR3: CAGETFPGETQYF
J: TRBJ1-6; length: 14; V: TRBV30; CDR3: CAWSTGQRNSPLHF
J: TRBJ2-5; length: 16; V: TRBV7-8; CDR3: CASSLMGSAIQETQYF
J: TRBJ1-2; length: 19; V: TRBV4-1; CDR3: CASSQVRLDRGFKGYGYTF
J: TRBJ2-5; length: 15; V: TRBV30; CDR3: CAWSVRAGVQETQYF
J: TRBJ2-5; length: 14; V: TRBV27; CDR3: CASSFPGPQETQYF
J: TRBJ2-5; length: 17; V: TRBV7-2; CDR3: CASSLPSWTSGSETQYF
J: TRBJ1-1; length: 14; V: TRBV5-1; CDR3: CASIPTVGGTEAFF
J: TRBJ2-7; length: 14; V: TRBV30; CDR3: CAWSVGTVSYEQYF
J: TRBJ2-7; length: 15; V: TRBV4-3; CDR3: CARDNGTIKSYEQYF
J: TRBJ1-6; length: 14; V: TRBV27; CDR3: CASSFGQVNSPLHF
J: TRBJ2-7; length: 12; V: TRBV30; CDR3: CAWSQGSYEQYF
J: TRBJ1-2; length: 16; V: TRBV7-2; CDR3: CASSPPRGATNYGYTF
J: TRBJ1-1; length: 14; V: TRBV18; CDR3: CASSNRQENTEAFF
J: TRBJ2-7; length: 14; V: TRBV5-1; CDR3: CASRGAGPLYEQYF
J: TRBJ2-7; length: 13; V: TRBV27; CDR3: CASSRGLNYEQYF
J: TRBJ2-2; length: 14; V: TRBV6-6; CDR3: CASTMRGLGGELFF
J: TRBJ2-2; length: 16; V: TRBV2; CDR3: CASSEQGLANTGELFF
J: TRBJ1-1; length: 15; V: TRBV25-1; CDR3: CASSGGPGDSSEAFF
J: TRBJ2-7; length: 11; V: TRBV25-1; CDR3: CASSEYHEQYF
J: TRBJ1-4; length: 13; V: TRBV30; CDR3: CAWSGSFNEKLFF
J: TRBJ2-1; length: 14; V: TRBV9; CDR3: CASSQGLAANEQFF
J: TRBJ1-1; length: 15; V: TRBV30; CDR3: CAWTPLLTGLSEAFF
J: TRBJ2-3; length: 13; V: TRBV30; CDR3: CAWSVMSTDTQYF
J: TRBJ2-5; length: 14; V: TRBV7-2; CDR3: CASSLGLAGETQYF
J: TRBJ1-1; length: 15; V: TRBV10-3; CDR3: CAISEREREYTEAFF
J: TRBJ1-1; length: 13; V: TRBV5-1; CDR3: CASSLNHNTEAFF
J: TRBJ1-2; length: 10; V: TRBV29-1; CDR3: CSVDREGYTF
J: TRBJ2-7; length: 14; V: TRBV30; CDR3: CAWSVPGGSYEQYF
J: TRBJ1-1; length: 14; V: TRBV30; CDR3: CAWSVWGPNTEAFF
J: TRBJ2-5; length: 15; V: TRBV7-2; CDR3: CASSLLGAPQETQYF
J: TRBJ1-2; length: 12; V: TRBV2; CDR3: CASSVTMYGYTF
J: TRBJ2-5; length: 14; V: TRBV30; CDR3: CAWRYGELQETQYF
J: TRBJ2-7; length: 13; V: TRBV28; CDR3: CASRDTHSYEQYF
J: TRBJ2-5; length: 16; V: TRBV7-2; CDR3: CASSAPGAGLQETQYF
J: TRBJ1-2; length: 16; V: TRBV4-3; CDR3: CASSRIHGGRDYGYTF
J: TRBJ2-7; length: 14; V: TRBV7-9; CDR3: CASSLSQSSYEQYF
J: TRBJ1-6; length: 13; V: TRBV25-1; CDR3: CASSVTAVSPLHF
J: TRBJ2-2; length: 12; V: TRBV30; CDR3: CAWTSGAGELFF
J: TRBJ1-2; length: 16; V: TRBV6-5; CDR3: CASSYSLRVGGYGYTF
J: TRBJ2-6; length: 16; V: TRBV5-1; CDR3: CASSLEAASGANVLTF
J: TRBJ1-5; length: 13; V: TRBV19; CDR3: CASSSGVRQPQHF